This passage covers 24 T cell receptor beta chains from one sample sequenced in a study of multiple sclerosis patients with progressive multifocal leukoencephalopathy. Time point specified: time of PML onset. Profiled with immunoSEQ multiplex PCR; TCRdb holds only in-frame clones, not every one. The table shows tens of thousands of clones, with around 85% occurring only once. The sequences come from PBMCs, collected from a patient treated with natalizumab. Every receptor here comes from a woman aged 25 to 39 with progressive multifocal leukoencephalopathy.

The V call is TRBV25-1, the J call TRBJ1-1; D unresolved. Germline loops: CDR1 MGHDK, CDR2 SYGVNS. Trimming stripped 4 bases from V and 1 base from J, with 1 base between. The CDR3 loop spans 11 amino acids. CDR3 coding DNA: TGTGCCAGCAGTGGGAACACTGAAGCTTTCTTT. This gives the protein CASSGNTEAFF.

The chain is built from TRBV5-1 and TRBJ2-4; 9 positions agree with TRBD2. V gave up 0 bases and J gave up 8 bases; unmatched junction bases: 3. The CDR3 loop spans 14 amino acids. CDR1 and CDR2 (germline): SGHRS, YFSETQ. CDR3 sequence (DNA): TGCGCCAGCAGCTTGGGGACTAGCGACGACATTCAGTACTTC. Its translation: CASSLGTSDDIQYF. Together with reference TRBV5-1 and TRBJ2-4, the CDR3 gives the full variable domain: KAGVTQTPRYLIKTRGQQVTLSCSPISGHRSVSWYQQTPGQGLQFLFEYFSETQRNKGNFPGRFSGRQFSNSRSEMNVSTLELGDSALYLCASSLGTSDDIQYFGAGTRLSVL.

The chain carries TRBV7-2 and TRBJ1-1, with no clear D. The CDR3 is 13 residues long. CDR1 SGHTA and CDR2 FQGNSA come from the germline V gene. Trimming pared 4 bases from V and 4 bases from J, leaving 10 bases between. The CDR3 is CASSWNWGTEAFF. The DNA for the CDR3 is TGTGCCAGCAGCTGGAACTGGGGCACTGAAGCTTTCTTT.

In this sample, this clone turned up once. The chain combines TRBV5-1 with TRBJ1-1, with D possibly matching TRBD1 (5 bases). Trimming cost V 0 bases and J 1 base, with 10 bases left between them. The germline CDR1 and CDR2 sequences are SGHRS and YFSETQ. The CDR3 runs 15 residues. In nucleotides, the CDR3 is TGCGCCAGCAGCTTGGCAGCAGGGTCGAACACTGAAGCTTTCTTT. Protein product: CASSLAAGSNTEAFF.

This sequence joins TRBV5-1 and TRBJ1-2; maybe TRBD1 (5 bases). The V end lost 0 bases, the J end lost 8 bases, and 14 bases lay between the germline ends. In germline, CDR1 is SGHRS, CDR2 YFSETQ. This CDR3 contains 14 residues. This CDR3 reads CASSLGRGSGGYTF. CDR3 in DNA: TGCGCCAGCAGCTTGGGGAGGGGTTCGGGCGGCTACACCTTC.

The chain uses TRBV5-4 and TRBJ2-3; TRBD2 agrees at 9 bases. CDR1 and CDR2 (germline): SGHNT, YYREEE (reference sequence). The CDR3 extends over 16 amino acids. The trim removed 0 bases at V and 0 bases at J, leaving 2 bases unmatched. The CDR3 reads CASSLATSGSTDTQYF. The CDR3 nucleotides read TGTGCCAGCAGCTTGGCGACTAGCGGAAGCACAGATACGCAGTATTTT.

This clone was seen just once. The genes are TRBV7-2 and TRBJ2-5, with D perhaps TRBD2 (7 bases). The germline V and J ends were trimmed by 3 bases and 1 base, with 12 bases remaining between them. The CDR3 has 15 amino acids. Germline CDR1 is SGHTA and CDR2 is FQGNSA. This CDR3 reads CASSFNGGRQETQYF. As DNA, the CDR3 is TGTGCCAGCAGCTTTAACGGGGGGCGCCAAGAGACCCAGTACTTC.

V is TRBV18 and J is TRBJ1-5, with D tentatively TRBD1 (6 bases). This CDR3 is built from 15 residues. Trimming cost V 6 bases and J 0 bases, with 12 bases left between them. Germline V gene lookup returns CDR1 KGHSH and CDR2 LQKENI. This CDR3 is CASSRTVNSNQPQHF. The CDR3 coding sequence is TGTGCCAGCTCCCGGACAGTTAATAGCAATCAGCCCCAGCATTTT.

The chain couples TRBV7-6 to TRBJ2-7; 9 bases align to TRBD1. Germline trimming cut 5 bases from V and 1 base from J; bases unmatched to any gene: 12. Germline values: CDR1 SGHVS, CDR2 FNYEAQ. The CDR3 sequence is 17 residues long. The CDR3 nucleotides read TGTGCCAGCAGCCCCGGGACAGGGCTGGCTCAATCCTACGAGCAGTACTTC. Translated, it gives CASSPGTGLAQSYEQYF.

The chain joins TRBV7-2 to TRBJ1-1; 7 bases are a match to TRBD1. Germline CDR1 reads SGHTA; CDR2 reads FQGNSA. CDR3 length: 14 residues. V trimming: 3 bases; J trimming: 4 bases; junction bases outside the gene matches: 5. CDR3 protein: CASSFKGGGTEAFF. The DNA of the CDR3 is TGTGCCAGCAGCTTTAAAGGGGGCGGCACTGAAGCTTTCTTT.

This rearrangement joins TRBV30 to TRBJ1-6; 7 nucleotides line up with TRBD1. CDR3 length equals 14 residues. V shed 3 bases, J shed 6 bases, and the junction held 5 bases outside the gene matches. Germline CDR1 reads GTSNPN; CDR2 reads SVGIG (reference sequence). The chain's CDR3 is CAWRSGQPNSPLHF. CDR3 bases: TGTGCCTGGAGGTCGGGACAGCCTAATTCACCCCTCCACTTT.

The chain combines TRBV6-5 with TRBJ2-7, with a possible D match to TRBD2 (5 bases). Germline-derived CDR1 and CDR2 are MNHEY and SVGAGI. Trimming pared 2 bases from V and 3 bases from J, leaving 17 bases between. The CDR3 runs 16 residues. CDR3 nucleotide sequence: TGTGCCAGCAGTTACCCGGTTCACGCGGGCCGCTACGAGCAGTACTTC. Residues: CASSYPVHAGRYEQYF.

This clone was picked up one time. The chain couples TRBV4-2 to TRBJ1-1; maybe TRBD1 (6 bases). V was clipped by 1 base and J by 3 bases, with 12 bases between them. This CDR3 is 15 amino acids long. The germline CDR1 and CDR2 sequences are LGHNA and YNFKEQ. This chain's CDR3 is CASSQGGQRDTEAFF. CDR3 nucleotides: TGTGCCAGCAGCCAAGGAGGACAGCGAGACACTGAAGCTTTCTTT.

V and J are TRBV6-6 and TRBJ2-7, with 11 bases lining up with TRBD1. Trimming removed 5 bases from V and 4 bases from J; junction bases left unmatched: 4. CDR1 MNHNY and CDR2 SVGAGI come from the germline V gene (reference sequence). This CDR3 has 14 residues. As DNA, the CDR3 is TGTGCCAGCAGTCAGGGACAGGGGGGGTACGAGCAGTACTTC. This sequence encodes CASSQGQGGYEQYF.

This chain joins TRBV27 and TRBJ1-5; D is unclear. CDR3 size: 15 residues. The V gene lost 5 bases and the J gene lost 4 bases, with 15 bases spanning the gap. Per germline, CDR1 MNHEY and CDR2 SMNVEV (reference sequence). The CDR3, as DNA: TGTGCCAGCAGTCCCCGGTCAAGCGGTAATCAGCCCCAGCATTTT. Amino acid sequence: CASSPRSSGNQPQHF.

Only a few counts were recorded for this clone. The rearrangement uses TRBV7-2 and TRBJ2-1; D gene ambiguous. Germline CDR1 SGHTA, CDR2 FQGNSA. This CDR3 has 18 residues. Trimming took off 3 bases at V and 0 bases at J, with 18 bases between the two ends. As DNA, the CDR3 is TGTGCCAGCAGCTTCTCAATGTGGCGGCAGTTCTCCTACAATGAGCAGTTCTTC. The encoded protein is CASSFSMWRQFSYNEQFF.

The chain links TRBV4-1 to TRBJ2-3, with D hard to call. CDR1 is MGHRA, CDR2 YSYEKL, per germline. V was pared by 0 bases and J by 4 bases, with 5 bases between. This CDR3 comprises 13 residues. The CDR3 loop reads CASSQDFADTQYF. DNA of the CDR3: TGCGCCAGCAGCCAAGATTTCGCAGATACGCAGTATTTT.

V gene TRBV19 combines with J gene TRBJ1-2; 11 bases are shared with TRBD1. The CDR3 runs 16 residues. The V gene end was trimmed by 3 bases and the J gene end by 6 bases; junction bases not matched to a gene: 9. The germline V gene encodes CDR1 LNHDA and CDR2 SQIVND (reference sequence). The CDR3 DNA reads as TGTGCCAGTAGTATTCCCACCGGGACAGGGGGACATGGCTACACCTTC. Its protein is CASSIPTGTGGHGYTF.

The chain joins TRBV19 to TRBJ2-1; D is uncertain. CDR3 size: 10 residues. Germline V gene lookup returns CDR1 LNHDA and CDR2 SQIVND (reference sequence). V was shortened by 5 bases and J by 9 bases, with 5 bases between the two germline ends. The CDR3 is CASSSGEQFF. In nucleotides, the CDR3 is TGTGCCAGTAGTTCGGGTGAGCAGTTCTTC.

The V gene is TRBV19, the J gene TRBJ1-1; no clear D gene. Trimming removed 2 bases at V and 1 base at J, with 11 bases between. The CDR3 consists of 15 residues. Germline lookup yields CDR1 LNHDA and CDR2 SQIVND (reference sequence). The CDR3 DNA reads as TGTGCCAGTAGTATATGGGGATGGCAGAACACTGAAGCTTTCTTT. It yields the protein CASSIWGWQNTEAFF.

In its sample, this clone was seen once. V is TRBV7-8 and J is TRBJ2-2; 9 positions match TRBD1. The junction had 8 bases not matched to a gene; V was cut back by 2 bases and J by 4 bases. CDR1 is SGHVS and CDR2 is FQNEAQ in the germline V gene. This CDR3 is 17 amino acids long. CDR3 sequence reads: CASSLFWGTGTTGELFF. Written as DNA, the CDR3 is TGTGCCAGCAGCTTATTTTGGGGGACAGGGACCACCGGGGAGCTGTTTTTT. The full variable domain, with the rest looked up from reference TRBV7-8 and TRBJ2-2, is GAGVSQSPRYKVAKRGQDVALRCDPISGHVSLFWYQQALGQGPEFLTYFQNEAQLDKSGLPSDRFFAERPEGSVSTLKIQRTQQEDSAVYLCASSLFWGTGTTGELFFGEGSRLTVL.

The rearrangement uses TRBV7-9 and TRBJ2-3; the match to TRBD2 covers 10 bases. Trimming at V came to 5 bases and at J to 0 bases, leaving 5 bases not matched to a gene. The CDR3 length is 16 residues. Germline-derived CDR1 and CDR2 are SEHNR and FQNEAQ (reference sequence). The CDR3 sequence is CASSASGGTSTDTQYF. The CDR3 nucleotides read TGTGCCAGCAGCGCTAGCGGGGGAACTAGCACAGATACGCAGTATTTT.

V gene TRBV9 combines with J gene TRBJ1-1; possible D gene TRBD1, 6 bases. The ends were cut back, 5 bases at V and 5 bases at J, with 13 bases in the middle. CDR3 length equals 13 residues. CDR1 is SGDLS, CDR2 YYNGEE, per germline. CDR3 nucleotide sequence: TGTGCCAGCAGAAACAGGGAGGCGACTGAAGCTTTCTTT. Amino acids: CASRNREATEAFF.

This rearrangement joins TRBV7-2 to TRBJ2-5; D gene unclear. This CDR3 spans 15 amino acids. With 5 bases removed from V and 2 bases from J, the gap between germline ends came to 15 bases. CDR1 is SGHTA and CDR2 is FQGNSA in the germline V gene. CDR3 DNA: TGTGCCAGCAGCAAAGACCGCAGGCCACAAGAGACCCAGTACTTC. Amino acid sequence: CASSKDRRPQETQYF.